This T cell receptor beta chain stems from a study of blood T cells in healthy people across ages (dated by TCRdb to between 2014 and 2017). About the investigation overall: In model experiments, roughly one uniquely barcoded TCR beta cDNA molecule per two T cells was captured by template switching. Using deep sequencing normalized with unique cDNA molecular identifiers, the study measured how TCR beta repertoire diversity changes with age. The donors were split into four age groups: young (average around 15 years), middle-aged (roughly 42), aged (around 67) and long-lived (about 82). To avoid experimental bias, donors of different ages were spread randomly across the sequencing lanes. Using the same blood draw, the study looked at two additional independent replicas of 1 million unique cDNA reads for two donors, one aged 18 to 30 and the other aged 80 or older. Beyond this particular receptor, the publication reports: Because profiling used bulk unsorted PBMCs, naive and antigen-experienced compartments could not be compared conclusively. Estimates of total diversity based on one million sequenced T cells were considered lower bounds and underestimates. The percentage of naive T cells measured by flow cytometry correlated strongly with observed TCR beta diversity. Compared with the aged group, the long-lived group had more naive CD4+ T cells, fewer expanded clones and increased TCR diversity, a pattern suggesting age selection. Because the CMV infection status of the donors was unknown, age-related changes in expanded clonotypes may potentially have been confounded. As age increased, observed TCR beta diversity per million T cells dropped in a roughly linear way, and a significant reduction was already evident by age 40.

Receptors were amplified or captured by 5' RACE. A second PCR of roughly 6 to 12 cycles was run with a J-beta primer mix and a sample-barcoded 5' primer. Each TCR beta cDNA molecule received a unique molecular identifier from a template-switch 5' adaptor carrying 12 random nucleotides. At least 2.5 million CDR3-containing paired-end reads were obtained from each sample. First-strand cDNA synthesis was performed from all RNA using the Mint cDNA synthesis kit, with priming by a TRBC-specific oligonucleotide. After uracil-DNA glycosylase treatment, a first 18-cycle PCR used universal primers M1SS and BC2_uni_R on all cDNA. In the paper's pipeline: Each sample was normalized by randomly selecting 1 million high-quality reads, each carrying a distinct molecular identifier. Instead of being binned into consensus sequences, reads with shared molecular identifiers were discarded. MiTCR, run with a Q25 quality threshold and the strictest error-elimination algorithm, handled CDR3 identification, clonotype clustering and error correction. A nonparametric unseen species model with Euler transformation was used to estimate a lower bound on total TCR beta diversity. The raw public reads went through TCRdb reprocessing: fastp at Q25, MiXCR clone calling, in-frame beta chains kept. Identical CDR3 protein sequences are pooled into one entry, listed with their most common genes and DNA. The V and J calls come from TCRdb's annotation, not from the publication. For this sample there are some 1.8 million distinct CDR3 sequences; about two fifths appear just once. 23% of the sample is in the top ten clones.

Donors were under 40 systemically healthy Caucasian individuals from Russia aged roughly 6 to 90 years. Roughly 9 milliliters of peripheral blood were drawn from each donor into EDTA-treated Vacutainer tubes. Ficoll-Paque density-gradient centrifugation was used to isolate PBMCs, with at least 7 million per sample. Trizol reagent was used to extract total RNA from PBMCs, with at least 6 micrograms per sample. Naive CD45RAhigh/CD27high T cell percentages were measured by flow cytometry on a PBMC aliquot from every donor. In the germline V gene, CDR1 corresponds to SQVTM and CDR2 to ANQGSEA. Its CDR3 holds 14 amino acids, cysteine through phenylalanine. Only CDR3 DNA is held: 42 bases, read in frame from base 1. V is cut back by 6 bases and J by 4 bases, with 7 bases in the junction unmatched. As for this clonotype: The specificity of this receptor is unknown. No much larger clone exists at a distance of one base, and base qualities are not known.

This sequence was found in a human donor in good health. Sample: blood. The chain is made from TRBV29-1 and TRBJ1-4, with TRBD1 matching 8 junction bases. The CDR3 sequence is CSVGGTGLNEKLFF. The DNA sequence is TGCAGCGTGGGTGGGACAGGTCTTAATGAAAAACTGTTTTTT.